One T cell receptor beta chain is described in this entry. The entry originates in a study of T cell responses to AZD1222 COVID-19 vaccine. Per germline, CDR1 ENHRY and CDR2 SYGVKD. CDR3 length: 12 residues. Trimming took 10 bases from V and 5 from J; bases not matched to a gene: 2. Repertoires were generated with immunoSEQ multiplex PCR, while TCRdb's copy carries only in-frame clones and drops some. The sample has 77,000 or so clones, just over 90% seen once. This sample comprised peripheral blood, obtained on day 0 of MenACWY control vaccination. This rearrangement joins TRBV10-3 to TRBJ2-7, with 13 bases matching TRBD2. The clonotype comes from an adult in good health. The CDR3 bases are TGTGCCACCGGACTAGCGGGAGACGAGCAGTACTTC. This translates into CATGLAGDEQYF.